The rows below give T cell receptor beta chains drawn from one sample of a study of blood T cell repertoires in COVID-19. Profiling relied on immunoSEQ multiplex PCR, and the TCRdb table lists in-frame clones only, not all of them. This table has 150,000 to 200,000 clones, 88% appearing once. The material sequenced was peripheral blood. Receptor source: a human donor in a cohort sampled during active COVID-19. Each CDR3 is given with its conserved first and last residue. D genes are given only for firm matches. Clone size appears in some rows only: once, few, many, or a class for an expanded clone.

v_gene	d_gene	abundance	j_gene	CDR3aa	CDR3nt
TRBV4-2	NA	NA	TRBJ2-7	CASSQDEQLTF	TGTGCCAGCAGCCAAGATGAACAGCTGACCTTC
TRBV12-3/TRBV12-4	NA	NA	TRBJ1-1	CASSFGGGQSAFF	TGTGCCAGCAGTTTTGGGGGGGGGCAATCGGCTTTCTTT
TRBV19	NA	NA	TRBJ2-3	CASSRATRTDTQYF	TGTGCCAGTAGTAGGGCTACCCGCACAGATACGCAGTATTTT
TRBV7-9	NA	NA	TRBJ2-7	CASSPQKAAYEQYF	TGTGCCAGCAGCCCACAAAAGGCGGCTTACGAGCAGTACTTC
TRBV7-2	NA	NA	TRBJ2-1	CASSLDYEEQFF	TGTGCCAGCAGCTTGGACTATGAGGAGCAGTTCTTC
TRBV21-1	NA	NA	TRBJ2-5	CASSIRPSGQETQYF	TGTGCCAGCAGCATAAGACCGTCCGGGCAAGAGACCCAGTACTTC
TRBV6-2/TRBV6-3	TRBD2	NA	TRBJ2-7	CASSSSSGRGGGYYEQYF	TGTGCCAGCAGTTCCTCTAGCGGGAGAGGCGGAGGGTACTACGAGCAGTACTTC
TRBV7-2	NA	NA	TRBJ1-1	CASSLKSGQNTEAFF	TGTGCCAGCAGCTTAAAATCAGGGCAGAACACTGAAGCTTTCTTT
TRBV5-1	TRBD1	few	TRBJ1-5	CASSPTSQTGFNQPQHF	TGCGCCAGCAGCCCGACAAGCCAGACAGGGTTCAATCAGCCCCAGCATTTT
TRBV10-3	NA	NA	TRBJ1-1	CAISTGLGNTEAFF	TGTGCCATCAGTACAGGGCTGGGGAACACTGAAGCTTTCTTT